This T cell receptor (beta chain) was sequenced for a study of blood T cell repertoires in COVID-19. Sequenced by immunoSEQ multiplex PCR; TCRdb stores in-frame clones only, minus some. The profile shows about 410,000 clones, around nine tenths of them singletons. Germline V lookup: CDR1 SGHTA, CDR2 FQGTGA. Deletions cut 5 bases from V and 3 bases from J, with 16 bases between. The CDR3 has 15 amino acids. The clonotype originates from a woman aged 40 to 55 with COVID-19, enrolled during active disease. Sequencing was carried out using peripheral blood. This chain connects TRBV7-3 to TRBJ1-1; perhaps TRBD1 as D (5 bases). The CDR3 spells CASSLSGGVYTEAFF. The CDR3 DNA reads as TGTGCCAGCAGCCTTTCCGGGGGGGTCTACACTGAAGCTTTCTTT.